This TCR beta chain was sequenced during a study of PD-1 blockade in classical Hodgkin lymphoma. Study details: Patients got intravenous nivolumab 3 mg/kg every 2 weeks. Study-wide points: At C4D1, TCR diversity had climbed significantly for CD4+ cells, though not for CD8+ cells. Among the patients, those starting nivolumab under 1 year after ASCT were excluded.

The protocol was immunoSEQ multiplex PCR, while the TCRdb copy is restricted to in-frame clones and leaves out a portion. The profile shows about 58,000 clones, more than 85% of them singletons. Autologous stem cell transplantation was followed by relapse in every patient, and brentuximab vedotin exposure varied. Worth noting for this clone: What it binds is unknown.

This CDR3 region has 13 residues. Trimming cost V 2 bases and J 6 bases, with 10 bases left between them. Germline V gene sequence: CDR1 SEHNR, CDR2 FQNEAQ (reference sequence). This rearrangement joins TRBV7-9 to TRBJ1-2, with a weak D call TRBD1 (5 bases). The clonotype comes from a human donor with classical Hodgkin lymphoma. The specimen was peripheral blood mononuclear cells (PBMCs), collected before the second cycle of nivolumab. The CDR3 loop reads CASSLPTANGYTF. The CDR3 region has the DNA TGTGCCAGCAGCTTACCGACAGCTAATGGCTACACCTTC. Together with reference TRBV7-9 and TRBJ1-2, the CDR3 gives the full variable domain: DTGVSQNPRHKITKRGQNVTFRCDPISEHNRLYWYRQTLGQGPEFLTYFQNEAQLEKSRLLSDRFSAERPKGSFSTLEIQRTEQGDSAMYLCASSLPTANGYTFGSGTRLTVV.